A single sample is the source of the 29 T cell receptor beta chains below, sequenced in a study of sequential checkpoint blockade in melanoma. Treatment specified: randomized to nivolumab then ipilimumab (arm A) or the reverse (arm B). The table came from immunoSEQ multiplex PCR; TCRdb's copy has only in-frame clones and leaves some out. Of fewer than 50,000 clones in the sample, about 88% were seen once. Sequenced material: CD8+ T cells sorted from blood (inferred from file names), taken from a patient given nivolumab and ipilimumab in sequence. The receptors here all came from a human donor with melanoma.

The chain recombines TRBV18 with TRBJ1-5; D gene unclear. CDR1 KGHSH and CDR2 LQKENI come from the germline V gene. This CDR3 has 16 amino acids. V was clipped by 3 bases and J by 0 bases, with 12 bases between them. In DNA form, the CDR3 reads TGTGCCAGCTCACCGACACCCGGGAATAGCAATCAGCCCCAGCATTTT. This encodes CASSPTPGNSNQPQHF.

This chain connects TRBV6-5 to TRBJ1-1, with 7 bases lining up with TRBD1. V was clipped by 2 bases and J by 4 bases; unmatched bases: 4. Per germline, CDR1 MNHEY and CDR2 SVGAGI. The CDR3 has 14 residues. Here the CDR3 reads CASSYNRGSTEAFF. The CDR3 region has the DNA TGTGCCAGCAGTTACAACAGGGGATCCACTGAAGCTTTCTTT.

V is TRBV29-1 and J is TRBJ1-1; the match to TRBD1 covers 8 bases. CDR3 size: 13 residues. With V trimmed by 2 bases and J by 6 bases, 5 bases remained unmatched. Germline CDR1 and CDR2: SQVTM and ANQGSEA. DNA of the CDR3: TGCAGCGTTGAACAGGACAGGGAGGCTGAAGCTTTCTTT. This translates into CSVEQDREAEAFF.

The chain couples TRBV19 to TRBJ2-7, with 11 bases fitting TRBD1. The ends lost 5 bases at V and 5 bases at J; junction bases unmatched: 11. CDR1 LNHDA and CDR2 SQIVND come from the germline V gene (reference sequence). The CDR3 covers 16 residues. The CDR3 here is CASSGSWTGGPNEQYF. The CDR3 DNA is TGTGCCAGTAGTGGCTCTTGGACAGGGGGCCCCAACGAGCAGTACTTC.

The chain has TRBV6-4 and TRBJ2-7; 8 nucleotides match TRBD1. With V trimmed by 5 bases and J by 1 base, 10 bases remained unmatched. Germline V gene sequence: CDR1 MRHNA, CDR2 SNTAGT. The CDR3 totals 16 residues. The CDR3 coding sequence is TGTGCCAGCAGTCGAAGGAGACAGGGGACATCCTACGAGCAGTACGTC. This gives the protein CASSRRRQGTSYEQYV.

CDR3 sequence: CASSLTPRQGNGYTF. The CDR3 nucleotides read TGTGCCAGCAGCCTCACCCCGAGACAGGGCAATGGCTACACCTTC. The chain is built from TRBV9 and TRBJ1-2, with 7 positions matching TRBD1. Trimming removed 4 bases from V and 6 bases from J; junction bases left unmatched: 12. The CDR3 covers 15 residues. Germline CDR1 reads SGDLS; CDR2 reads YYNGEE.

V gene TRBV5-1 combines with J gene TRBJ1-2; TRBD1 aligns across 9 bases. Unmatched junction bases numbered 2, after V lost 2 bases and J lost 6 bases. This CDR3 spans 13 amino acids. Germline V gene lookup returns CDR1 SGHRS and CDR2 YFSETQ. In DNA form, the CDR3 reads TGCGCCAGCAGCTTCACAGGGGGCGATGGCTACACCTTC. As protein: CASSFTGGDGYTF. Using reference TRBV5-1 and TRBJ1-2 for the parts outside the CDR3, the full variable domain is KAGVTQTPRYLIKTRGQQVTLSCSPISGHRSVSWYQQTPGQGLQFLFEYFSETQRNKGNFPGRFSGRQFSNSRSEMNVSTLELGDSALYLCASSFTGGDGYTFGSGTRLTVV.

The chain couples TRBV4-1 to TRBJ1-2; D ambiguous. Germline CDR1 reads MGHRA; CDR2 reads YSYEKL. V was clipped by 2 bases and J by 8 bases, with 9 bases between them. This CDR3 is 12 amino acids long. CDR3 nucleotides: TGCGCCAGCAGCCAATCCGGGAGCGGCTACACCTTC. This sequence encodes CASSQSGSGYTF.

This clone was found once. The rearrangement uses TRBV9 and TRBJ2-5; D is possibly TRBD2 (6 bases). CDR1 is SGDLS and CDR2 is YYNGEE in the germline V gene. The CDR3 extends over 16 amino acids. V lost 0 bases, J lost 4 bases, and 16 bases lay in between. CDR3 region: CASSVAIAASRETQYF. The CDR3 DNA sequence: TGTGCCAGCAGCGTAGCTATAGCGGCATCGCGAGAGACCCAGTACTTC.

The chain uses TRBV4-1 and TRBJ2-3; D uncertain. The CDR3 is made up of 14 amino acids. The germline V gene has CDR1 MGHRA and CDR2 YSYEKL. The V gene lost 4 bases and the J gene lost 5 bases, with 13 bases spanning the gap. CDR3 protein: CASSPPIERDTQYF. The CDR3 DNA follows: TGCGCCAGCAGCCCCCCGATCGAGCGAGATACGCAGTATTTT.

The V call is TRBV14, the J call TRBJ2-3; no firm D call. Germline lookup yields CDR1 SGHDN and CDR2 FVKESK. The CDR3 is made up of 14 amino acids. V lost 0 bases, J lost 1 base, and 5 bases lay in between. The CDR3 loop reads CASSQDTGTDTQYF. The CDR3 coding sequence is TGTGCCAGCAGCCAAGATACGGGCACAGATACGCAGTATTTT.

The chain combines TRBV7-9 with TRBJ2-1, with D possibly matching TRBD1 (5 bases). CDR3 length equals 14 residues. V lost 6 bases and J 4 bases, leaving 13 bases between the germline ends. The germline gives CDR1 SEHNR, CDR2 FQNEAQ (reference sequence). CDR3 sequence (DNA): TGTGCCAGCAGGACAGCGTTACCATACAATGAGCAGTTCTTC. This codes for CASRTALPYNEQFF.

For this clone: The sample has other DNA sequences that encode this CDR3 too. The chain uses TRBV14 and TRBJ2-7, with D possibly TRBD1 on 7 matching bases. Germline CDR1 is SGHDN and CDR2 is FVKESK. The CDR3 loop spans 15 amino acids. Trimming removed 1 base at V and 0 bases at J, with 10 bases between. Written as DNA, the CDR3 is TGTGCCAGCAGCCAAGCGCAGGGGGGCTCCTACGAGCAGTACTTC. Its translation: CASSQAQGGSYEQYF.

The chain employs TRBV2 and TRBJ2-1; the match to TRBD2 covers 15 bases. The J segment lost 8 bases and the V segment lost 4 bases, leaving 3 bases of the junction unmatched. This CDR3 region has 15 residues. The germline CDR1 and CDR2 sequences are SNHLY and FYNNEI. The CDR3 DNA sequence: TGTGCCAGCAGTGGTGGACTAGCGGGAGGGGATGAGCAGTTCTTC. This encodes CASSGGLAGGDEQFF. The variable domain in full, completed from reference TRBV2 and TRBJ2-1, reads EPEVTQTPSHQVTQMGQEVILRCVPISNHLYFYWYRQILGQKVEFLVSFYNNEISEKSEIFDDQFSVERPDGSNFTLKIRSTKLEDSAMYFCASSGGLAGGDEQFFGPGTRLTVL.

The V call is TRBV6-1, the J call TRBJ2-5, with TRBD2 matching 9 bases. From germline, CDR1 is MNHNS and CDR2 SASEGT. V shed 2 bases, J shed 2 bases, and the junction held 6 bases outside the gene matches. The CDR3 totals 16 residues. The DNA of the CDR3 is TGTGCCAGCAGTGAATTGGCGGGAGGGCCTCAAGAGACCCAGTACTTC. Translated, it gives CASSELAGGPQETQYF.

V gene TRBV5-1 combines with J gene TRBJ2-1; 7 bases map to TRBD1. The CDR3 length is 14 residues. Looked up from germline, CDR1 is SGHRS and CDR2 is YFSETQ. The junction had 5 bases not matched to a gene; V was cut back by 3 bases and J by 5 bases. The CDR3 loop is CASSWTGTNNEQFF. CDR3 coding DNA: TGCGCCAGCAGCTGGACAGGAACGAACAATGAGCAGTTCTTC. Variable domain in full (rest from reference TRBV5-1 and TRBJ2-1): KAGVTQTPRYLIKTRGQQVTLSCSPISGHRSVSWYQQTPGQGLQFLFEYFSETQRNKGNFPGRFSGRQFSNSRSEMNVSTLELGDSALYLCASSWTGTNNEQFFGPGTRLTVL.

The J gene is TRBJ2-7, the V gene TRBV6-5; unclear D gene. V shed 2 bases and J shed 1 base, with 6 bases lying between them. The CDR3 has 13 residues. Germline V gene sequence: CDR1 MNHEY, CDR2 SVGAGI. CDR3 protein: CASSYTGSYEQYV. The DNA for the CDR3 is TGTGCCAGCAGTTACACGGGTTCCTACGAGCAGTACGTC.

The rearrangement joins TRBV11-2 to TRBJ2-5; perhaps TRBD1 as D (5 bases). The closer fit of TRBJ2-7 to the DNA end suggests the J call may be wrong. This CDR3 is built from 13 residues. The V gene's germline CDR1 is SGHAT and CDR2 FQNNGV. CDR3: CASMGLGPYEQYF. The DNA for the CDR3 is TGTGCCAGCATGGGCCTGGGGCCCTACGAGCAGTACTTC.

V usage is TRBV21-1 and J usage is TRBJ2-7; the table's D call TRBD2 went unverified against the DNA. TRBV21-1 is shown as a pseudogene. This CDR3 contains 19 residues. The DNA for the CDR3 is TGTGCCAGCAGCAAAGAGGCTAGCGGGAGGGCCCGTCTCTCCTACGAGCAGTACGTC. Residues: CASSKEASGRARLSYEQYV.

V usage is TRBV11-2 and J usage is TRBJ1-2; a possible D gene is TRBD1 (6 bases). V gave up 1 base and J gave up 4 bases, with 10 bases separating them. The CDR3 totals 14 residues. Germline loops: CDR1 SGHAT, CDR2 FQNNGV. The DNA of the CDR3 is TGTGCCAGCAGCTTAGTAGGGGGTGTCTATGGCTACACCTTC. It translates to CASSLVGGVYGYTF.

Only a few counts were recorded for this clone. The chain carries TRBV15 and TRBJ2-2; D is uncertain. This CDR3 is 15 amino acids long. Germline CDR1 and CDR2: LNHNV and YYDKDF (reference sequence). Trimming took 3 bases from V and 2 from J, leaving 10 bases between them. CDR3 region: CATSRRGQNTGELFF. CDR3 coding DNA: TGTGCCACCAGCAGGCGCGGCCAAAACACCGGGGAGCTGTTTTTT.

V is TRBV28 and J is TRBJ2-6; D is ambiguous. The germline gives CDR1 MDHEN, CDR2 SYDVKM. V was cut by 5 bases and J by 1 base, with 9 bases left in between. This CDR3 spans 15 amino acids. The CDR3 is CASSPQISGANVLTF. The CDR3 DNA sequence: TGTGCCAGCAGTCCACAGATTTCTGGGGCCAACGTCCTGACTTTC.

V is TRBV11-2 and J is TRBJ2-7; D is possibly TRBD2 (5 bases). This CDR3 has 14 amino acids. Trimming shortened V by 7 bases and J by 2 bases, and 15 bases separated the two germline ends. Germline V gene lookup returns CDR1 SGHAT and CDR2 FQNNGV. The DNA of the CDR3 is TGTGCCAGCACCCCGGGGTATAAACCCTACGAGCAGTACTTC. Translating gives CASTPGYKPYEQYF.

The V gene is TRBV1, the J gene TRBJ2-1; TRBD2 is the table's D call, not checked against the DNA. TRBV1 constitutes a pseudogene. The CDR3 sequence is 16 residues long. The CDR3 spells CTSSTPFSGRATEQFF. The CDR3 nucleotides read TGCACCAGCAGCACCCCTTTTAGCGGGAGGGCAACTGAGCAGTTCTTC.

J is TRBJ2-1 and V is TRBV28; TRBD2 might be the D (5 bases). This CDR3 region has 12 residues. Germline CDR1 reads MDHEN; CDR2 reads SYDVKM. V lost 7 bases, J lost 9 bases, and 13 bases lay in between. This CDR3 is CASTLGLPEQFF. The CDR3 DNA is TGTGCCAGCACCCTCGGACTCCCTGAGCAGTTCTTC.

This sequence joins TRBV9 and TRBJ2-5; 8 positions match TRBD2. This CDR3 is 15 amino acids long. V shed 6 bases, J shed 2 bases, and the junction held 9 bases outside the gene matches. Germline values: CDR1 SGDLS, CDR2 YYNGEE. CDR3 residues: CASTSAGGLQETQYF. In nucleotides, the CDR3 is TGTGCCAGCACGTCGGCGGGAGGCCTGCAAGAGACCCAGTACTTC.

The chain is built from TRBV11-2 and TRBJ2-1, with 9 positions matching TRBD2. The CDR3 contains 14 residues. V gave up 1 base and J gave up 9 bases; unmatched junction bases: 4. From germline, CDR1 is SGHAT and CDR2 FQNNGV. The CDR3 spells CASSLGFSGSEQFF. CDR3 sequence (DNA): TGTGCCAGCAGCTTAGGCTTTAGCGGGAGTGAGCAGTTCTTC.

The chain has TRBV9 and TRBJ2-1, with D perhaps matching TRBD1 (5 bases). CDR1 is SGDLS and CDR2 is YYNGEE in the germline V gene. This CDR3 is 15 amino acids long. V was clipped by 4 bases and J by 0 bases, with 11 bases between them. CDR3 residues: CASSFDSRSYNEQFF. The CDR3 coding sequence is TGTGCCAGCAGCTTTGACAGCCGCTCCTACAATGAGCAGTTCTTC.

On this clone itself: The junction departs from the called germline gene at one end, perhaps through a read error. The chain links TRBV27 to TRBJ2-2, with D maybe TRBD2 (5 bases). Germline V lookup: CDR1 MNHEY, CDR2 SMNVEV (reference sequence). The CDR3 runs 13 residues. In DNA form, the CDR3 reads TGTGCCAGCAGCCCTGGGAACACCGGGGAGCTGCTTTTT. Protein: CASSPGNTGELLF.